Listed below are T cell receptor beta chains from one sample, sequenced in a study of cytomegalovirus exposure and HLA in healthy donors. TCRdb's table, derived via immunoSEQ multiplex PCR, lists solely in-frame clones and lacks some. This sample has approximately 150,000 clones, with approximately 71% found just once. The sample taken for sequencing was PBMCs. The receptors come from a man between 40 and 49 years old in good health and CMV-seronegative. CDR3s include the opening cysteine and the closing phenylalanine or tryptophan. D genes are given only for firm matches. The size of a clone is reported for some rows only, either as once, few or many, or as a class for expanded clones.

v_call	clone_size	d_call	j_call	cdr3_aa	cdr3_nt
TRBV29-1	.	.	TRBJ1-2	CSVEAGVNYGYTF	TGCAGCGTTGAGGCGGGGGTTAACTATGGCTACACCTTC
TRBV5-6	.	.	TRBJ1-3	CASSLSGGLVVSGNTIYF	TGTGCCAGCAGCTTGTCGGGGGGTCTGGTCGTCTCTGGAAACACCATATATTTT
TRBV6-5	.	TRBD1	TRBJ2-7	CASSYGTGMDEQYF	TGTGCCAGCAGTTACGGGACAGGGATGGACGAGCAGTACTTC
TRBV7-8	.	TRBD2	TRBJ2-3	CASSLVAGGDTQYF	TGTGCCAGCAGCTTAGTAGCGGGGGGAGATACGCAGTATTTT
TRBV19	.	TRBD1	TRBJ1-1	CASSAGGRGTEAFF	TGTGCCAGTAGTGCAGGGGGCCGGGGGACTGAAGCTTTCTTT
TRBV7-3	.	.	TRBJ2-1	CASSLWAQTPTDEQFF	TGTGCCAGCAGCTTATGGGCGCAGACCCCTACGGATGAGCAGTTCTTC
TRBV27	.	TRBD1	TRBJ1-5	CASSQRQGNQPQHF	TGTGCCAGCAGTCAGAGACAGGGGAATCAGCCCCAGCATTTT
TRBV7-9	few	.	TRBJ1-4	CASSSATNEKLFF	TGTGCCAGCAGCTCGGCAACTAATGAAAAACTGTTTTTT
TRBV9	.	.	TRBJ1-3	CASSALAGLAAGNTIYF	TGTGCCAGCAGCGCGCTCGCGGGATTGGCAGCGGGAAACACCATATATTTT
TRBV27	.	.	TRBJ1-2	CASSYRGSNYGYTF	TGTGCCAGCAGTTACCGAGGGTCTAACTATGGCTACACCTTC
TRBV5-1	few	TRBD1	TRBJ1-4	CASSQTGRGRNEKLFF	TGCGCCAGCAGCCAGACCGGCAGGGGGCGGAATGAAAAACTGTTTTTT
TRBV15	.	.	TRBJ2-7	CATSEAYEQYF	TGTGCCACCTCGGAGGCCTACGAGCAGTACTTC
TRBV6-1	.	TRBD1	TRBJ2-7	CASSEPRQGRIIYEQYF	TGTGCCAGCAGTGAGCCCAGACAGGGGCGGATTATCTACGAGCAGTACTTC
TRBV4-3	.	TRBD1	TRBJ2-7	CASSFQAGQGPYEQYF	TGCGCCAGCAGCTTCCAAGCGGGACAGGGTCCCTACGAGCAGTACTTC
TRBV9	.	TRBD2	TRBJ2-3	CASSVDQGSGGSTDTQYF	TGTGCCAGCAGCGTAGATCAGGGAAGCGGGGGGTCAACAGATACGCAGTATTTT
TRBV5-1	.	TRBD1	TRBJ1-5	CASSSGQGVNQPQHF	TGCGCCAGCAGCTCCGGACAGGGAGTCAATCAGCCCCAGCATTTT
TRBV11-3	.	TRBD1	TRBJ1-1	CASSSRTGRTEAFF	TGTGCCAGCAGCTCGAGGACAGGGCGAACTGAAGCTTTCTTT
TRBV7-2	.	.	TRBJ2-1	CASSSQIFSSYNEQFF	TGTGCCAGCAGTTCTCAGATATTCAGCTCCTACAATGAGCAGTTCTTC
TRBV5-1	.	TRBD1	TRBJ2-2	CASSLATGGHTGELFF	TGCGCCAGCAGCTTGGCCACAGGGGGTCACACCGGGGAGCTGTTTTTT
TRBV18	.	.	TRBJ1-5	CASSPGNRDQPQHF	TGTGCCAGCTCCCCCGGGAACCGGGATCAGCCCCAGCATTTT
TRBV29-1	.	TRBD2	TRBJ2-5	CSVKRTSGSQETQYF	TGCAGCGTTAAGCGGACTAGCGGCTCCCAAGAGACCCAGTACTTC
TRBV5-1	.	TRBD2	TRBJ2-5	CASSLAASGETQYF	TGCGCCAGCAGCTTGGCTGCTAGCGGGGAGACCCAGTACTTC
TRBV6-1	.	TRBD1	TRBJ1-5	CASKGTAGNQPQHF	TGTGCCAGCAAAGGGACAGCCGGTAATCAGCCCCAGCATTTT
TRBV6-6	.	.	TRBJ1-4	CASSYRAREDEKLFF	TGTGCCAGCAGTTATCGGGCCAGGGAGGATGAAAAACTGTTTTTT
TRBV2	.	TRBD1	TRBJ1-5	CASREGTGGQPQHF	TGTGCCAGCAGGGAAGGGACAGGGGGTCAGCCCCAGCATTTT
TRBV18	.	.	TRBJ2-2	CASSPEAEATGELFF	TGTGCCAGCTCACCAGAGGCAGAAGCCACCGGGGAGCTGTTTTTT
TRBV15	.	.	TRBJ1-3	CATSRDGGSGNTIYF	TGTGCCACCAGCAGAGATGGGGGGTCTGGAAACACCATATATTTT
TRBV5-1	.	TRBD2	TRBJ2-2	CASTLSAGVDGAGELFF	TGCGCCAGCACCCTCTCCGCGGGGGTTGATGGGGCCGGGGAGCTGTTTTTT
TRBV7-8	.	TRBD2	TRBJ2-1	CASSLLAGSSYNEQFF	TGTGCCAGCAGCTTATTAGCGGGAAGCTCCTACAATGAGCAGTTCTTC
TRBV10-2	.	.	TRBJ2-7	CASSDRYEQYF	TGCGCCAGCAGTGACAGATACGAGCAGTACTTC
TRBV5-1	.	.	TRBJ1-1	CASSWGQPNTEAFF	TGCGCCAGCAGCTGGGGACAACCGAACACTGAAGCTTTCTTT
TRBV18	.	.	TRBJ1-2	CASSPSTGSKSGYTF	TGTGCCAGCTCACCATCGACCGGGTCCAAGAGTGGCTACACCTTC
TRBV7-9	.	.	TRBJ1-2	CASSLLGGGIKGYTF	TGTGCCAGCAGCCTCCTGGGAGGGGGAATTAAGGGCTACACCTTC
TRBV5-4	.	.	TRBJ2-3	CASSLNGVSTCTQYF	TGTGCCAGCAGCTTGAACGGGGTCTCTACTTGTACGCAGTATTTT
TRBV2	.	.	TRBJ1-2	CASSEARGTGGYTF	TGTGCCAGCAGTGAAGCGCGAGGAACGGGGGGCTACACCTTC
TRBV5-1	few	.	TRBJ1-3	CASSWTGGNTIYF	TGCGCCAGCAGCTGGACGGGCGGGAACACCATATATTTT
TRBV10-1	.	.	TRBJ1-6	CAILVSRDGPLHF	TGCGCCATCCTGGTGAGCAGGGATGGGCCCCTCCACTTT
TRBV6-4	few	TRBD1	TRBJ2-7	CASRTPRLSTGSEIYYEQYF	TGTGCCAGCAGAACACCTCGGTTATCGACAGGGTCCGAGATTTACTACGAGCAGTACTTC
TRBV5-5	.	.	TRBJ1-1	CASSLGVAYTEAFF	TGTGCCAGCAGCTTGGGGGTAGCCTACACTGAAGCTTTCTTT
TRBV4-1	.	.	TRBJ1-5	CASSQDSGEAQPQHF	TGCGCCAGCAGCCAAGATTCCGGGGAGGCTCAGCCCCAGCATTTT
TRBV5-5	.	.	TRBJ1-6	CASSSQTGLNSPLHF	TGTGCCAGCAGCTCGCAGACAGGTCTTAATTCACCCCTCCACTTT
TRBV6-5	.	.	TRBJ1-1	CASGGDSTEAFF	TGTGCCAGCGGGGGGGATTCCACTGAAGCTTTCTTT
TRBV5-4	.	TRBD2	TRBJ2-3	CASSAGLAGDTQYF	TGTGCCAGCAGCGCGGGACTAGCAGGGGATACGCAGTATTTT
TRBV27	.	TRBD2	TRBJ2-7	CASRDRGDYEQYF	TGTGCCAGCAGGGACCGGGGGGATTACGAGCAGTACTTC
TRBV4-1	few	.	TRBJ1-1	CASTRTDRLNTEAFF	TGCGCCAGCACTCGGACAGACCGCCTGAACACTGAAGCTTTCTTT
TRBV5-1	.	TRBD2	TRBJ2-3	CASSFQSQLPGGGADTQYF	TGCGCCAGCAGCTTCCAATCCCAGCTCCCGGGCGGGGGGGCAGATACGCAGTATTTT
TRBV5-6	.	TRBD1	TRBJ1-2	CASSLAGQGVGGYTF	TGTGCCAGCAGCTTGGCCGGACAGGGTGTTGGAGGCTACACCTTC
TRBV2	.	.	TRBJ2-1	CASSEEGTYYNEQFF	TGTGCCAGCAGTGAAGAAGGGACATACTACAATGAGCAGTTCTTC
TRBV5-1	.	.	TRBJ2-2	CASSPTGNTGELFF	TGCGCCAGCAGCCCGACAGGGAACACCGGGGAGCTGTTTTTT
TRBV10-3	once	TRBD1	TRBJ2-2	CAISVGQGAMSGELFF	TGTGCCATCAGTGTCGGACAGGGGGCAATGAGCGGGGAGCTGTTTTTT
TRBV7-2	.	TRBD2	TRBJ2-7	CASSSGGTRGAYEQYF	TGTGCCAGCAGCTCAGGAGGAACACGGGGGGCCTACGAGCAGTACTTC
TRBV19	.	.	TRBJ2-3	CASTYSWGGSRTDTQYF	TGTGCCAGTACCTATTCATGGGGGGGCTCGCGCACAGATACGCAGTATTTT
TRBV10-3	.	.	TRBJ1-1	CAISESPGNTEAFF	TGTGCCATCAGTGAGTCCCCCGGGAACACTGAAGCTTTCTTT